This is a list of T cell receptor beta chains from one sample in a study of cytomegalovirus exposure and HLA in healthy donors. TCRdb's copy holds only in-frame clones and misses some; the assay was immunoSEQ multiplex PCR. This repertoire includes under 90,000 clones. Material for sequencing was PBMCs. Receptors were obtained from a man aged 45-65 years in good health and CMV-seropositive. Both conserved end residues are part of each CDR3.

TRBJ1-2 | 14 | TRBV5-1 | CASSPGQVVYGYTF
TRBJ1-1 | 13 | TRBV18 | CASSPPGRTEAFF
TRBJ2-7 | 14 | TRBV4-3 | CASSQGGETYEQYF
TRBJ2-7 | 15 | TRBV4-3 | CASSQAAALAYEQYF
TRBJ1-2 | 15 | TRBV18 | CASSPVPGQGNGYTF
TRBJ1-1 | 16 | TRBV4-2 | CASRDNTRVLNTEAFF
TRBJ1-2 | 13 | TRBV25-1 | CASSETDSYGYTF
TRBJ1-1 | 15 | TRBV5-4 | CASSLAGGMNTEAFF
TRBJ1-4 | 14 | TRBV12-5 | CASGFGTGDEKLFF
TRBJ2-3 | 14 | TRBV29-1 | CSVDVPSGKVTQYF
TRBJ1-1 | 15 | TRBV18 | CASSPTAARGTEAFF
TRBJ1-4 | 14 | TRBV29-1 | CSVEDWDRGEKLFF
TRBJ1-4 | 13 | TRBV5-1 | CASSLGGSEKLFF
TRBJ2-3 | 16 | TRBV10-3 | CAIRETTSAAWDTQYF
TRBJ2-5 | 16 | TRBV9 | CASSAGGRGEQETQYF
TRBJ2-1 | 12 | TRBV11-3 | CASSRGRGEQFF
TRBJ2-3 | 14 | TRBV19 | CASSTGQGADTQYF
TRBJ2-1 | 11 | TRBV20-1 | CSARGQTRQFF
TRBJ2-1 | 17 | TRBV11-2 | CASSLDRGSGAYNEQFF
TRBJ1-5 | 14 | TRBV19 | CASSGSNSNQPQHF
TRBJ1-1 | 15 | TRBV7-3 | CASSLRGPLNTEAFF
TRBJ2-7 | 14 | TRBV30 | CAWNPGGPTYEQYF
TRBJ2-5 | 15 | TRBV11-2 | CASSLGGGYQETQYF
TRBJ2-5 | 14 | TRBV29-1 | CSVERQGYQETQYF
TRBJ2-5 | 16 | TRBV6-6 | CASSSYTSGRTETQYF
TRBJ2-2 | 14 | TRBV7-8 | CASSLVRNTGELFF
TRBJ1-4 | 17 | TRBV7-2 | CASSLVGGYATNEKLFF
TRBJ2-1 | 15 | TRBV11-2 | CASSLDGQGGNEQFF
TRBJ1-4 | 14 | TRBV6-6 | CASSYGQGYEKLFF
TRBJ1-4 | 16 | TRBV14 | CASSQRGTTTNEKLFF
TRBJ2-2 | 17 | TRBV9 | CASSVVGSGKETGELFF
TRBJ1-1 | 11 | TRBV20-1 | CSARGPLGAFF
TRBJ1-1 | 13 | TRBV7-2 | CASSLDGATEAFF
TRBJ2-1 | 13 | TRBV30 | CAFSGYSDNEQFF
TRBJ2-1 | 13 | TRBV18 | CASSPEIEGYQFF